Sequencing of this T cell receptor (beta chain) was carried out in a study of T-cell reconstitution after alpha-beta-depleted transplantation in children. It was with unique molecular identifiers that the TCRbeta library was prepared. Each CDR3 protein gets one entry after TCRdb re-called the PCR reads with MiXCR. The sample contains 450,000 to 600,000 distinct CDR3 sequences, approximately 29% of which appear only once. Germline V gene sequence: CDR1 MGHRA, CDR2 YSYEKL. The CDR3 length is 16 residues. The V end lost 1 base, the J end lost 3 bases, and 10 bases lay between the germline ends. This TCR came from a human donor who donated a stem cell graft to a child with aplastic anemia. The chain uses TRBV4-1 and TRBJ1-6, with D possibly TRBD1 on 5 matching bases. Sequenced here: PBMCs from the stem cell graft donor, sampled from the stem cell graft. CDR3 residues: CASSQGGRVYNSPLHF. The CDR3 coding sequence is TGCGCCAGCAGCCAAGGGGGCAGGGTCTATAATTCACCCCTCCACTTT.